This note documents a single TCR beta chain sequence. CDR1 is GTSNPN, CDR2 SVGIG, per germline (reference sequence). This CDR3 comprises 14 residues. Between the trimmed V and J ends, which lost 1 base and 2 bases, there was a span of 11 bases. These data originate in a study of blood T cell repertoires in COVID-19. Produced via immunoSEQ multiplex PCR; TCRdb's table is partial and in-frame only. This table holds around 330,000 clones, about 91% found once. This clonotype originated in a young woman who had recovered from COVID-19. This chain connects TRBV30 to TRBJ1-2; TRBD1 might be the D (6 bases). Sequencing was done on a sample of PBMCs or T cells enriched from blood (not recorded which). The CDR3 loop reads CAWSAGVMNYGYTF. In DNA form, the CDR3 reads TGTGCCTGGAGTGCAGGGGTTATGAACTATGGCTACACCTTC.